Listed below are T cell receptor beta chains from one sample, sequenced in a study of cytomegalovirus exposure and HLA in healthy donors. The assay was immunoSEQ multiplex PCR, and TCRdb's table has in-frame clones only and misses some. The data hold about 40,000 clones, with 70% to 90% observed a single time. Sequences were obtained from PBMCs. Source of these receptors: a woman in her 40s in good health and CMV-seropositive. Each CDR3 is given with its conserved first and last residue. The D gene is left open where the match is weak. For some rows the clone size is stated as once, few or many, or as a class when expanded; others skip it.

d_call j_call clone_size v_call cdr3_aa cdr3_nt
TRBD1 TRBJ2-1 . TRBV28 CASSFHRGPNEQFF TGTGCCAGCAGTTTCCACAGGGGACCCAATGAGCAGTTCTTC
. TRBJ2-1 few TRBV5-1 CASRVEENEQFF TGCGCCAGCAGAGTTGAGGAGAATGAGCAGTTCTTC
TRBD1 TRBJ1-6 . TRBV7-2 CASSLEPTGGRSPLHF TGTGCCAGCAGCTTAGAACCTACAGGGGGACGTTCACCCCTCCACTTT
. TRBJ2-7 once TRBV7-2 CASSRGANSYEQYF TGTGCCAGCAGCCGCGGGGCCAACTCCTACGAGCAGTACTTC
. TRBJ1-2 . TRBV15 CATSSNRDPGRRAYGYTF TGTGCCACCAGCAGTAACCGGGATCCAGGGAGGAGAGCCTATGGCTACACCTTC
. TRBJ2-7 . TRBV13 CASSFAPLAGLYF TGTGCCAGCAGCTTTGCCCCGTTGGCAGGACTGTACTTC
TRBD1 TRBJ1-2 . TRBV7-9 CSSSLARGQGARGYTF TGTTCCAGCAGCTTAGCGCGGGGACAGGGGGCGCGTGGCTACACCTTC
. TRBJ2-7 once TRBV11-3 CASSLDRSYEQYF TGTGCCAGCAGCTTAGACAGGTCCTACGAGCAGTACTTC
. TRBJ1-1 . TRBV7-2 CASSLMAGKNTEAFF TGTGCCAGCAGCTTAATGGCAGGGAAGAACACTGAAGCTTTCTTT
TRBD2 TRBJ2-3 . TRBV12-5 CASGLGTSGGAVDTQYF TGTGCTAGTGGTTTGGGGACTAGCGGGGGGGCCGTAGATACGCAGTATTTT
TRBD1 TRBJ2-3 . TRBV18 CASSPTGQRTDTQYF TGTGCCAGCTCACCGACGGGACAGAGAACAGATACGCAGTATTTT
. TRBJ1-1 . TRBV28 CASSFINTEAFF TGTGCCAGCAGTTTCATTAACACTGAAGCTTTCTTT
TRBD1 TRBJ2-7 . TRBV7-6 CASSPRGTGGGEQYF TGTGCCAGCAGCCCGAGGGGGACAGGGGGTGGAGAGCAGTACTTC
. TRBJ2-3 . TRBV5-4 CAGSLIGRDGSTDTQYF TGTGCCGGCAGCTTAATCGGGCGGGACGGGAGCACAGATACGCAGTATTTT
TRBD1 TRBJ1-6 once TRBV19 CASSIDYRGGAPLHF TGTGCCAGTAGTATAGATTACAGGGGAGGAGCGCCCCTCCACTTT
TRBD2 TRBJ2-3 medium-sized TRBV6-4 CASSDSGGGKVQYF TGTGCCAGCAGTGACTCCGGGGGAGGGAAGGTGCAGTATTTT
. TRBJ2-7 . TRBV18 CASSEVAGAGCEQYF TGTGCCAGCTCCGAGGTAGCAGGTGCGGGCTGCGAGCAGTACTTC
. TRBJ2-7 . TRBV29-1 CSVEAGMGRQYEQYF TGCAGCGTTGAAGCGGGTATGGGGCGACAGTACGAGCAGTACTTC
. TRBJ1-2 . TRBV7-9 CASSLGPGKDYGYTF TGTGCCAGCAGCTTAGGTCCAGGGAAGGACTATGGCTACACCTTC
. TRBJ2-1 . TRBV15 CATSRDNYNEQFF TGTGCCACCAGCAGAGACAACTACAATGAGCAGTTCTTC
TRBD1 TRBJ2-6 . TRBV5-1 CASSSGTASGANVLTF TGCGCCAGCAGCTCTGGGACAGCATCTGGGGCCAACGTCCTGACTTTC
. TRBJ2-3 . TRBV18 CASSRQDTTDTQYF TGTGCCAGCTCACGACAGGACACCACAGATACGCAGTATTTT
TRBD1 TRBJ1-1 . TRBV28 CASSPPMTGLHTEAFF TGTGCCAGCAGCCCGCCGATGACAGGGCTCCACACTGAAGCTTTCTTT